The clone carrying this T cell receptor (beta chain) was counted a few times. This entry belongs to a study of response to subunit inactivated influenza vaccine. Germline V gene sequence: CDR1 KGHSH, CDR2 LQKENI. This CDR3 comprises 16 residues. V trimming: 0 bases; J trimming: 4 bases; junction bases outside the gene matches: 6. TCRdb fed the RT-PCR reads into MiXCR, producing one record per CDR3 protein. The table lists around 760,000 distinct CDR3 sequences, approximately 15% of them singletons, with around 6.5% in the top ten. The receptor comes from a man in his fifties who received an inactivated influenza vaccine. This chain links TRBV18 with TRBJ2-1; TRBD1 matches at 7 bases. The material sequenced was PBMCs from blood, taken around two weeks before vaccination. The CDR3 protein is CASSPPNRGSYNEQFF. The CDR3 DNA reads as TGTGCCAGCTCACCACCGAACAGGGGTTCTTACAATGAGCAGTTCTTC.